Below, 21 T cell receptor beta chains from the same sample are listed, as sequenced in a study of T cells in Graves' hyperthyroidism and ophthalmopathy. The investigators amplified TCR beta CDR3 regions from RNA transcripts. An initial round of RT-PCR targeting the TCR CDR3 relied on the HTBI primer set. Using its own MiXCR run on the multiplex PCR reads, TCRdb lists one record per CDR3 protein. Of about 49,000 distinct CDR3 sequences in the sample, roughly 50% were seen once. Sequences were obtained from peripheral blood or thyroid tissue (not recorded which). These TCRs come from a man aged 18 to 29 with Graves' hyperthyroidism.

Only a few counts were recorded for this clonotype. The chain couples TRBV20-1 to TRBJ2-5; 11 positions agree with TRBD2. The CDR3 runs to 14 residues. The germline CDR1 and CDR2 sequences are DFQATT and SNEGSKA (reference sequence). V was pared by 3 bases and J by 4 bases, with 4 bases of the junction left unmatched. The CDR3 protein is CSASRLAGGETQYF. The CDR3 nucleotides read TGCAGTGCTAGTCGTCTAGCGGGAGGAGAGACCCAGTACTTC.

This chain uses TRBV20-1 with TRBJ2-7; 8 bases agree with TRBD1. Germline CDR1 reads DFQATT; CDR2 reads SNEGSKA (reference sequence). The CDR3 loop spans 13 amino acids. V lost 0 bases to trimming and J lost 6 bases; unmatched junction nucleotides: 4. The CDR3 protein is CSARDQGTGEQYF. The DNA for the CDR3 is TGCAGTGCTAGAGATCAGGGGACAGGCGAGCAGTACTTC.

This chain uses TRBV7-8 with TRBJ1-1; 7 bases map to TRBD1. Germline values: CDR1 SGHVS, CDR2 FQNEAQ. After removal of 3 bases from V and 7 bases from J, the junction contained 5 bases not matched to a gene. The CDR3 has 13 amino acids. The CDR3 coding sequence is TGTGCCAGCAGCTTGGACAGGCTACATGAAGCTTTCTTT. As protein: CASSLDRLHEAFF.

This clonotype is a singleton in its sample. V gene TRBV7-2 combines with J gene TRBJ1-1; no clear D gene. Per the germline V gene, CDR1 is SGHTA and CDR2 is FQGNSA. The CDR3 is 14 residues long. V shed 2 bases and J shed 2 bases, with 9 bases lying between them. CDR3 region: CASSLQESNTEAFF. For the CDR3, the DNA is TGTGCCAGCAGCTTACAGGAAAGCAACACTGAAGCTTTCTTT.

The chain has TRBV10-3 and TRBJ1-2, with a weak D call TRBD1 (5 bases). The ends were cut back, 0 bases at V and 1 base at J, with 9 bases in the middle. The CDR3 is 15 residues long. Germline V gene lookup returns CDR1 ENHRY and CDR2 SYGVKD. CDR3 region: CAISESSGLNYGYTF. The CDR3 coding sequence is TGTGCCATCAGTGAGTCGTCGGGGCTTAACTATGGCTACACCTTC.

This clonotype occurred once. The genes are TRBV2 and TRBJ1-4; 7 bases are a match to TRBD1. Germline CDR1 reads SNHLY; CDR2 reads FYNNEI. Losses at the gene ends were 6 bases for V and 7 bases for J; bases not matched to a gene: 8. The CDR3 contains 14 residues. Here the CDR3 DNA reads TGTGCCAGCAGGGGGACAGTCTCAGTTGAAAAACTGTTTTTT. Amino acids: CASRGTVSVEKLFF. Complete variable domain (other parts from reference TRBV2 and TRBJ1-4): EPEVTQTPSHQVTQMGQEVILRCVPISNHLYFYWYRQILGQKVEFLVSFYNNEISEKSEIFDDQFSVERPDGSNFTLKIRSTKLEDSAMYFCASRGTVSVEKLFFGSGTQLSVL.

There are many counts of this clonotype. The genes are TRBV5-6 and TRBJ2-7; 8 positions agree with TRBD1. The CDR3 extends over 14 amino acids. The germline gives CDR1 SGHDT, CDR2 YYEEEE. V lost 4 bases and J lost 3; bases outside the gene matches: 6. The CDR3, as DNA: TGTGCCAGCAGCCGACAGGGGTCGTACTACGAGCAGTACTTC. It is translated as CASSRQGSYYEQYF.

This rearrangement joins TRBV5-1 to TRBJ2-5; tentative D call: TRBD1 (5 bases). V was trimmed by 4 bases and J by 4 bases, leaving 17 bases between them. The germline V gene encodes CDR1 SGHRS and CDR2 YFSETQ. The CDR3 is 15 residues long. The CDR3: CASSTGLTQGETQYF. For the CDR3, the DNA is TGCGCCAGCAGCACGGGTTTAACTCAGGGAGAGACCCAGTACTTC.

This clonotype was counted many times. This chain links TRBV5-6 with TRBJ2-7; 9 nucleotides line up with TRBD2. V lost 1 base, J lost 6 bases, and 8 bases stayed unmatched. The CDR3 is made up of 15 amino acids. Germline V gene lookup returns CDR1 SGHDT and CDR2 YYEEEE. CDR3 sequence reads: CASSLSGTSSLEQYF. The CDR3, as DNA: TGTGCCAGCAGCTTGAGCGGGACTAGCAGCCTCGAGCAGTACTTC.

The chain joins TRBV6-9 to TRBJ1-2; 9 nucleotides line up with TRBD1. The CDR3 runs to 15 residues. V shed 2 bases, J shed 6 bases, and the junction held 7 bases outside the gene matches. Per the germline V gene, CDR1 is MNHGY and CDR2 is SVAAGI. CDR3 in DNA: TGTGCCAGCAGTTATAAGGGGACAGGGACTGATGGCTACACCTTC. It is translated as CASSYKGTGTDGYTF.

The rearrangement joins TRBV2 to TRBJ1-2; D is possibly TRBD1 (6 bases). The V gene lost 7 bases and the J gene lost 7 bases, with 13 bases spanning the gap. The CDR3 totals 12 residues. Per germline, CDR1 SNHLY and CDR2 FYNNEI. The CDR3 nucleotides are TGTGCCAGCACTGGAACAGGGACTGGCTACACCTTC. Its translation: CASTGTGTGYTF. The full variable domain, completed using reference TRBV2 and TRBJ1-2, is EPEVTQTPSHQVTQMGQEVILRCVPISNHLYFYWYRQILGQKVEFLVSFYNNEISEKSEIFDDQFSVERPDGSNFTLKIRSTKLEDSAMYFCASTGTGTGYTFGSGTRLTVV.

By proportion, this clonotype is medium-sized. The chain links TRBV9 to TRBJ2-5, with TRBD1 identical over 7 bases. Per germline, CDR1 SGDLS and CDR2 YYNGEE. The CDR3 loop spans 14 amino acids. Trimming cost V 0 bases and J 5 bases; bases outside gene matches: 4. This CDR3 is CASSVEGAWETQYF. The CDR3 region has the DNA TGTGCCAGCAGCGTAGAGGGGGCTTGGGAGACCCAGTACTTC.

The V call is TRBV5-1, the J call TRBJ2-7; D ambiguous. This CDR3 has 11 residues. Germline CDR1 SGHRS, CDR2 YFSETQ. Trimming took 2 bases from V and 5 from J, leaving 5 bases between them. This CDR3 reads CASSFQDEQYF. The CDR3 DNA is TGCGCCAGCAGCTTTCAGGACGAGCAGTACTTC.

The chain's CDR3 is CASSGGTVSETQYF. In DNA, the CDR3 is TGTGCCAGCAGCGGCGGGACAGTTAGCGAGACCCAGTACTTC. The V gene is TRBV7-6, the J gene TRBJ2-5; a weak D match, TRBD1 (7 bases). Germline V gene sequence: CDR1 SGHVS, CDR2 FNYEAQ. V was clipped by 5 bases and J by 5 bases, with 15 bases between them. CDR3 size: 14 residues.

This clonotype is a singleton in its sample. This CDR3 is missing its conserved last phenylalanine or tryptophan, likely due to a read error. This chain links TRBV5-1 with TRBJ2-5, with 7 positions matching TRBD2. Per germline, CDR1 SGHRS and CDR2 YFSETQ. V lost 3 bases, J lost 8 bases, and 10 bases stayed unmatched. This CDR3 is 14 amino acids long. CDR3 coding DNA: TGCGCCAGCAGCTCCGGGACTATGCTAGGAACCCAGTACCTC. Amino acids: CASSSGTMLGTQYL.

The chain has TRBV19 and TRBJ2-6; TRBD1 aligns across 8 bases. The ends lost 6 bases at V and 0 bases at J; junction bases unmatched: 7. The CDR3 is made up of 17 amino acids. CDR1 and CDR2 from the germline V gene are LNHDA and SQIVND (reference sequence). The CDR3 nucleotides read TGTGCCAGTAGGCGGGGACAGGAATACTCTGGGGCCAACGTCCTGACTTTC. It specifies CASRRGQEYSGANVLTF. The variable domain in full, completed from reference TRBV19 and TRBJ2-6, reads DGGITQSPKYLFRKEGQNVTLSCEQNLNHDAMYWYRQDPGQGLRLIYYSQIVNDFQKGDIAEGYSVSREKKESFPLTVTSAQKNPTAFYLCASRRGQEYSGANVLTFGAGSRLTVL.

The chain couples TRBV9 to TRBJ2-7, with 9 bases fitting TRBD1. Germline lookup yields CDR1 SGDLS and CDR2 YYNGEE. CDR3 size: 16 residues. V shed 0 bases, J shed 2 bases, and the junction held 6 bases outside the gene matches. The CDR3 DNA follows: TGTGCCAGCAGCGTAGAATCGGGACAGGGACCCTACGAGCAGTACTTC. It yields the protein CASSVESGQGPYEQYF.

This clonotype was counted a few times. A single base separates this from a much larger clone, so it may be a read error. This chain uses TRBV28 with TRBJ2-5; tentatively, D is TRBD2 (6 bases). The CDR3 runs to 17 residues. Between the trimmed V and J ends, which lost 5 bases and 5 bases, there was a span of 24 bases. Germline V lookup: CDR1 MDHEN, CDR2 SYDVKM. CDR3 nucleotides: TGTGCCAGCAGTCTACCATACTGGCGGGGCAGGCGGGAGACCCAGTACTTC. Protein: CASSLPYWRGRRETQYF.

J is TRBJ2-5 and V is TRBV7-9, with 8 bases that match TRBD1. With 8 bases clipped from V and 2 bases from J, the junction kept 10 bases outside the gene matches. Germline CDR1 is SEHNR and CDR2 is FQNEAQ (reference sequence). CDR3 size: 15 residues. For the CDR3, the DNA is TGTGCCAGCGGGAGGACAGGGAGAGGACAAGAGACCCAGTACTTC. It codes for CASGRTGRGQETQYF.

This clonotype occurred once. The V and J genes are TRBV20-1 and TRBJ1-2; D might be TRBD1 (6 bases). The V end was cut by 0 bases, the J end by 6 bases, with 14 bases between. The CDR3 is 14 amino acids. In germline, CDR1 is DFQATT, CDR2 SNEGSKA (reference sequence). The CDR3 protein is CSAREVDRADGYTF. The CDR3 DNA is TGCAGTGCTAGAGAGGTGGACAGAGCGGATGGCTACACCTTC.

In this sample, this clonotype turned up many times. CDR3 protein: CSAAKSGGTDTQYF. Here the CDR3 DNA reads TGCAGTGCTGCAAAGAGCGGAGGCACAGATACGCAGTATTTT. The chain has TRBV20-1 and TRBJ2-3, with D maybe TRBD2 (5 bases). The CDR3 loop spans 14 amino acids. Germline CDR1 and CDR2: DFQATT and SNEGSKA (reference sequence). The V end was cut by 5 bases, the J end by 1 base, with 13 bases between.